These 5 T cell receptor beta chains originate from one sample sequenced in a study of CD8 T cells in Susac syndrome. It was with random hexamers that roughly 0.45 to 1 ug RNA was reverse transcribed. TCRdb re-analysed the immunoSEQ multiplex PCR reads in MiXCR, keeping a single row per CDR3 protein. The sample records over 140,000 distinct CDR3 sequences, around 95% being singletons. The sample was CD4+ T cells from PBMCs. The receptors derive from a human donor with Susac syndrome.

V usage is TRBV30 and J usage is TRBJ2-5; 9 positions agree with TRBD1. CDR3 length: 17 amino acids. CDR1 is GTSNPN and CDR2 is SVGIG in the germline V gene (reference sequence). J gave up 4 bases and V 1 base, and 13 bases lay outside the gene matches. The CDR3 DNA reads TGTGCCTGGAGTGGACAGGGGGAGATCGCTAGCAGAGAGACCCAGTACTTC. This sequence encodes CAWSGQGEIASRETQYF.

This chain connects TRBV29-1 to TRBJ2-7, with D possibly being TRBD1 (5 bases). CDR1 is SQVTM and CDR2 is ANQGSEA in the germline V gene. The CDR3 is 11 residues long. The V end was cut by 4 bases, the J end by 3 bases, with 7 bases between. CDR3 sequence (DNA): TGCAGCGTTGTAAGGGGCTACGAGCAGTACTTC. It translates to CSVVRGYEQYF.

The rearrangement uses TRBV20-1 and TRBJ2-7; D is undetermined. Per germline, CDR1 DFQATT and CDR2 SNEGSKA (reference sequence). V was shortened by 3 bases and J by 3 bases, with 12 bases between the two germline ends. This CDR3 spans 13 amino acids. CDR3 residues: CSASPGLYYEQYF. In DNA form, the CDR3 reads TGCAGTGCTAGTCCTGGGCTATACTACGAGCAGTACTTC.

The chain has TRBV20-1 and TRBJ2-1; TRBD1 matches 11 bases. The CDR3 loop spans 14 amino acids. V shed 4 bases and J 7 bases; nucleotides not matched to a gene: 6. Germline values: CDR1 DFQATT, CDR2 SNEGSKA (reference sequence). The CDR3, as DNA: TGCAGTGCTATCCCTGGGACAGGGGGAAATGAGCAGTTCTTC. Residues: CSAIPGTGGNEQFF.

The gene calls are TRBV20-1 and TRBJ1-2; no firm D call. The germline V gene encodes CDR1 DFQATT and CDR2 SNEGSKA (reference sequence). The CDR3 spans 14 residues. Trimming stripped 8 bases from V and 7 bases from J, with 23 bases between. The CDR3 spells CSSVMGRKKGGYTF. CDR3 bases: TGCAGTTCTGTGATGGGGAGAAAGAAGGGTGGCTACACCTTC.